Shown below are 13 T cell receptor beta chains from a single sample sequenced in a study of cytomegalovirus exposure and HLA in healthy donors. Assay used: immunoSEQ multiplex PCR; TCRdb lists only in-frame clones, some missing. The sample gives 100,000 to 150,000 clones, 85% to 95% of which show up once; 1% to 1.5% is in the top ten. Sample: PBMCs. These receptors were taken from a woman aged 18-29 years in good health and CMV-seronegative.

J is TRBJ2-1 and V is TRBV5-1, with 9 bases lining up with TRBD1. Germline assignment: CDR1 SGHRS and CDR2 YFSETQ. Trimming took 4 bases from V and 7 from J; bases not matched to a gene: 9. This CDR3 contains 15 residues. The CDR3 region is CASSQTGGAMNEQFF. In DNA form, the CDR3 reads TGCGCCAGCAGCCAAACAGGGGGCGCGATGAATGAGCAGTTCTTC.

The V and J genes are TRBV4-1 and TRBJ1-4; D uncertain. The CDR3 sequence is 17 residues long. Trimming cost V 1 base and J 0 bases, with 12 bases left between them. Germline CDR1 reads MGHRA; CDR2 reads YSYEKL. The CDR3 region is CASSQVPAQTTNEKLFF. CDR3 DNA sequence: TGCGCCAGCAGCCAAGTCCCAGCACAGACAACTAATGAAAAACTGTTTTTT.

For the CDR3, the DNA is TGTGCCAGCAGTTTAACACCGCGCAATCAGCCCCAGCATTTT. Encoded protein: CASSLTPRNQPQHF. The chain has TRBV28 and TRBJ1-5; unclear D gene. This CDR3 spans 14 amino acids. V was shortened by 2 bases and J by 2 bases, with 7 bases between the two germline ends. CDR1 and CDR2 from the germline V gene are MDHEN and SYDVKM. The complete variable domain, with remaining parts taken from reference TRBV28 and TRBJ1-5, reads DVKVTQSSRYLVKRTGEKVFLECVQDMDHENMFWYRQDPGLGLRLIYFSYDVKMKEKGDIPEGYSVSREKKERFSLILESASTNQTSMYLCASSLTPRNQPQHFGDGTRLSIL.

This chain joins TRBV28 and TRBJ2-7; D is perhaps TRBD2 (5 bases). Trimming left V 7 bases short and J 5 bases short, with 15 bases between. Germline assignment: CDR1 MDHEN and CDR2 SYDVKM. The CDR3 totals 13 residues. CDR3 nucleotide sequence: TGTGCCAGCACCTACCGGGGTGGCGACGAGCAGTACTTC. This encodes CASTYRGGDEQYF.

The rearrangement links TRBV28 to TRBJ2-7; a weak D match, TRBD2 (7 bases). Trimming cost V 5 bases and J 2 bases, with 13 bases left between them. This CDR3 is 14 amino acids long. Germline values: CDR1 MDHEN, CDR2 SYDVKM. The CDR3 DNA sequence: TGTGCCAGCAGTCTTGAGGGGGGGACCTACGAGCAGTACTTC. Its translation is CASSLEGGTYEQYF.

The chain couples TRBV28 to TRBJ2-7, with D possibly TRBD2 on 6 matching bases. The V end was cut by 8 bases, the J end by 5 bases, with 16 bases between. The CDR3 covers 13 residues. Germline CDR1 MDHEN, CDR2 SYDVKM. The CDR3 coding sequence is TGTGCCAGCTATGCTGCAGGGAGGAACGAGCAGTACTTC. This codes for CASYAAGRNEQYF. Full variable domain (rest looked up from reference TRBV28 and TRBJ2-7): DVKVTQSSRYLVKRTGEKVFLECVQDMDHENMFWYRQDPGLGLRLIYFSYDVKMKEKGDIPEGYSVSREKKERFSLILESASTNQTSMYLCASYAAGRNEQYFGPGTRLTVT.

The gene calls are TRBV11-2 and TRBJ2-3; 7 bases agree with TRBD2. CDR3 length: 15 amino acids. CDR1 is SGHAT, CDR2 FQNNGV, per germline. After removal of 1 base from V and 4 bases from J, the junction contained 5 bases not matched to a gene. CDR3 DNA: TGTGCCAGCAGCTTAGCGGGAGGAGGGCCAGATACGCAGTATTTT. As protein: CASSLAGGGPDTQYF. Full variable domain (rest looked up from reference TRBV11-2 and TRBJ2-3): EAGVAQSPRYKIIEKRQSVAFWCNPISGHATLYWYQQILGQGPKLLIQFQNNGVVDDSQLPKDRFSAERLKGVDSTLKIQPAKLEDSAVYLCASSLAGGGPDTQYFGPGTRLTVL.

The chain links TRBV27 to TRBJ2-1; TRBD1 is a possible D gene (5 bases). V was trimmed by 2 bases and J by 1 base, leaving 18 bases between them. The germline V gene encodes CDR1 MNHEY and CDR2 SMNVEV (reference sequence). The CDR3 has 18 amino acids. CDR3 DNA: TGTGCCAGCAGTTTAATCTTTTCAGGGTCCGGGTCCTACAATGAGCAGTTCTTC. Amino acids: CASSLIFSGSGSYNEQFF.

The chain combines TRBV28 with TRBJ2-7; 7 positions agree with TRBD1. The CDR3 spans 13 residues. Germline V gives CDR1 MDHEN, CDR2 SYDVKM. J gave up 12 bases and V 3 bases, and 11 bases lay outside the gene matches. CDR3 amino acids: CASSFRGQRAGYF. CDR3 sequence (DNA): TGTGCCAGCAGTTTCCGGGGACAGAGGGCCGGGTACTTC. The full variable domain, in which reference TRBV28 and TRBJ2-7 provide the parts outside the CDR3, is DVKVTQSSRYLVKRTGEKVFLECVQDMDHENMFWYRQDPGLGLRLIYFSYDVKMKEKGDIPEGYSVSREKKERFSLILESASTNQTSMYLCASSFRGQRAGYFGPGTRLTVT.

The rearrangement joins TRBV29-1 to TRBJ1-4; 9 bases are a match to TRBD1. Germline V gives CDR1 SQVTM, CDR2 ANQGSEA. V lost 5 bases to trimming and J lost 7 bases; unmatched junction nucleotides: 8. The CDR3 contains 14 residues. In nucleotides, the CDR3 is TGCAGCGTTTCTACAGGGGGCGTTCTTGAAAAACTGTTTTTT. Protein sequence: CSVSTGGVLEKLFF.

V gene TRBV10-2 combines with J gene TRBJ1-4; D remains ambiguous. From germline, CDR1 is WSHSY and CDR2 SAAADI. CDR3 length: 14 residues. V lost 5 bases to trimming and J lost 10 bases, with 17 bases between them. The CDR3 here is CASSRDGKRAKLFF. Here the CDR3 DNA reads TGCGCCAGCAGTAGAGACGGGAAGAGGGCAAAACTGTTTTTT.

This chain links TRBV29-1 with TRBJ1-1, with D perhaps TRBD1 (6 bases). Trimming shortened V by 8 bases and J by 1 base, and 20 bases separated the two germline ends. CDR3 size: 15 residues. Germline V gene sequence: CDR1 SQVTM, CDR2 ANQGSEA. CDR3 bases: TGCAGCACAAGGGACACGGGTATTGCGAACACTGAAGCTTTCTTT. Translation gives CSTRDTGIANTEAFF.

The J gene is TRBJ2-7, the V gene TRBV7-9; maybe TRBD2 (5 bases). CDR3 length equals 14 residues. Between the trimmed V and J ends, which lost 6 bases and 4 bases, there was a span of 16 bases. Germline V lookup: CDR1 SEHNR, CDR2 FQNEAQ (reference sequence). As DNA, the CDR3 is TGTGCCAGCAGGAGCTGGGGAGATGATTACGAGCAGTACTTC. This gives the protein CASRSWGDDYEQYF. Based on the CDR3 plus reference TRBV7-9 and TRBJ2-7, the full variable domain is DTGVSQNPRHKITKRGQNVTFRCDPISEHNRLYWYRQTLGQGPEFLTYFQNEAQLEKSRLLSDRFSAERPKGSFSTLEIQRTEQGDSAMYLCASRSWGDDYEQYFGPGTRLTVT.